Below are 18 T cell receptor beta chains sequenced from a single sample in a study of OX40 agonist ivuxolimab in advanced cancers. Libraries were prepared by immunoSEQ multiplex PCR; TCRdb keeps only in-frame clonotypes and omits some of them. Of tens of thousands of clones listed, around 84% are singletons. The sequences come from CD4+ or CD8+ T cells sorted from blood, collected in a trial of the OX40 agonist ivuxolimab. The receptors were gathered from an adult with an advanced solid tumor such as melanoma, head and neck, liver or kidney cancer.

The chain couples TRBV2 to TRBJ2-7; D remains ambiguous. The V gene lost 2 bases and the J gene lost 8 bases, with 10 bases spanning the gap. Per germline, CDR1 SNHLY and CDR2 FYNNEI. CDR3 length: 12 residues. CDR3 protein: CASSELTLKQYF. In DNA form, the CDR3 reads TGTGCCAGCAGTGAATTAACACTGAAGCAGTACTTC. The full variable domain, completed using reference TRBV2 and TRBJ2-7, is EPEVTQTPSHQVTQMGQEVILRCVPISNHLYFYWYRQILGQKVEFLVSFYNNEISEKSEIFDDQFSVERPDGSNFTLKIRSTKLEDSAMYFCASSELTLKQYFGPGTRLTVT.

The genes are TRBV5-1 and TRBJ1-6; no reliable D call. CDR3 length: 16 residues. The germline V and J ends were trimmed by 0 bases and 10 bases, with 17 bases remaining between them. The germline V gene encodes CDR1 SGHRS and CDR2 YFSETQ. In DNA form, the CDR3 reads TGCGCCAGCAGCTTGGGAAGGATATGGGTGGACTCACCCCTCCACTTT. Translation gives CASSLGRIWVDSPLHF.

The V call is TRBV10-3, the J call TRBJ1-1; 7 nucleotides align to TRBD1. There are 12 residues in the CDR3. Germline CDR1 reads ENHRY; CDR2 reads SYGVKD. Losses at the gene ends were 10 bases for V and 6 bases for J; bases not matched to a gene: 8. The CDR3 coding sequence is TGTGCCAGCGACAGGGCAGGGGCTGAAGCTTTCTTT. Protein sequence: CASDRAGAEAFF.

J is TRBJ1-2 and V is TRBV7-9, with TRBD1 matching 8 bases. CDR1 and CDR2 (germline): SEHNR, FQNEAQ (reference sequence). The CDR3 has 18 residues. Germline trimming cut 3 bases from V and 0 bases from J; bases unmatched to any gene: 12. CDR3 loop: CASSFSRQPGQANYGYTF. CDR3 nucleotide sequence: TGTGCCAGCAGCTTCTCCCGACAACCGGGACAGGCTAACTATGGCTACACCTTC.

The genes are TRBV9 and TRBJ1-1; D gene ambiguous. Germline CDR1 reads SGDLS; CDR2 reads YYNGEE. V was pared by 0 bases and J by 1 base, with 13 bases between. The CDR3 is 16 amino acids. The CDR3 region is CASSVAISGRNTEAFF. The CDR3 DNA reads as TGTGCCAGCAGCGTAGCAATATCGGGAAGGAACACTGAAGCTTTCTTT. The full variable domain, completed using reference TRBV9 and TRBJ1-1, is DSGVTQTPKHLITATGQRVTLRCSPRSGDLSVYWYQQSLDQGLQFLIQYYNGEERAKGNILERFSAQQFPDLHSELNLSSLELGDSALYFCASSVAISGRNTEAFFGQGTRLTVV.

The chain carries TRBV4-2 and TRBJ2-3; tentative D call: TRBD2 (5 bases). Trimming stripped 0 bases from V and 8 bases from J, with 6 bases between. The CDR3 spans 12 residues. Looked up from germline, CDR1 is LGHNA and CDR2 is YNFKEQ. The CDR3 loop is CASSQEAGTQYF. In nucleotides, the CDR3 is TGTGCCAGCAGCCAAGAGGCGGGTACGCAGTATTTT.

CDR3 loop: CASSVGFRMGQPQHF. CDR3 sequence (DNA): TGTGCCAGCAGCGTGGGATTCAGGATGGGGCAGCCCCAGCATTTT. This chain connects TRBV7-2 to TRBJ1-5, with unresolved D. This CDR3 region has 15 residues. V lost 5 bases and J 7 bases, leaving 18 bases between the germline ends. Per the germline V gene, CDR1 is SGHTA and CDR2 is FQGNSA.

The gene calls are TRBV2 and TRBJ2-5, with TRBD2 identical over 12 bases. CDR3 length equals 15 residues. V gave up 6 bases and J gave up 2 bases; unmatched junction bases: 4. Germline CDR1 is SNHLY and CDR2 is FYNNEI. CDR3 amino acids: CASRLTSGGQETQYF. CDR3 in DNA: TGTGCCAGCAGATTGACTAGCGGGGGACAAGAGACCCAGTACTTC.

The chain links TRBV18 to TRBJ2-7; tentatively, D is TRBD1 (6 bases). Germline CDR1 reads KGHSH; CDR2 reads LQKENI. V was cut by 4 bases and J by 0 bases, with 7 bases left in between. The CDR3 spans 13 residues. CDR3 sequence: CASSRQDSYEQYF. CDR3 nucleotide sequence: TGTGCCAGCTCACGACAGGACTCCTACGAGCAGTACTTC.

The chain recombines TRBV5-8 with TRBJ2-1; D is possibly TRBD2 (6 bases). The CDR3 spans 16 residues. CDR1 is SGHTS, CDR2 YDEGEE, per germline. Trimming shortened V by 2 bases and J by 0 bases, and 12 bases separated the two germline ends. The CDR3 is CASSFGSTNSYNEQFF. The CDR3 coding sequence is TGTGCCAGCAGCTTCGGGAGCACCAACTCCTACAATGAGCAGTTCTTC.

V is TRBV18 and J is TRBJ2-1; no definite D call. Germline V lookup: CDR1 KGHSH, CDR2 LQKENI. V shed 5 bases and J shed 8 bases, with 13 bases lying between them. This CDR3 comprises 13 residues. CDR3 sequence: CASSSRSPYEQFF. The CDR3 bases are TGTGCCAGCTCATCCCGAAGCCCCTATGAGCAGTTCTTC.

This clone was counted between two and nine times. This chain joins TRBV5-4 and TRBJ1-1; no definite D call. CDR3 length: 13 residues. V dropped 4 bases and J dropped 0 bases, with 7 bases sitting between them. Germline CDR1 is SGHNT and CDR2 is YYREEE (reference sequence). The CDR3 DNA sequence: TGTGCCAGCAGCGTGGACGTGAACACTGAAGCTTTCTTT. Its protein product is CASSVDVNTEAFF.

V usage is TRBV4-1 and J usage is TRBJ2-3; weak D call: TRBD1 (6 bases). Trimming removed 4 bases from V and 1 base from J, with 9 bases in between. The CDR3 extends over 14 amino acids. In germline, CDR1 is MGHRA, CDR2 YSYEKL. The CDR3: CASSPRTGTDTQYF. CDR3 nucleotide sequence: TGCGCCAGCAGCCCCCGGACAGGCACAGATACGCAGTATTTT.

This clone appeared a single time. DNA of the CDR3: TGTGCCAGCAGTGAGTTCTATGCGCAGTATTTT. It translates to CASSEFYAQYF. The rearrangement uses TRBV2 and TRBJ2-3, with D uncertain. The CDR3 consists of 11 residues. V lost 3 bases and J lost 10, with 8 bases in between. The germline gives CDR1 SNHLY, CDR2 FYNNEI.

This rearrangement joins TRBV7-2 to TRBJ2-3, with no clear D. CDR1 and CDR2 (germline): SGHTA, FQGNSA. This CDR3 contains 13 residues. V dropped 1 base and J dropped 2 bases, with 4 bases sitting between them. The CDR3 bases are TGTGCCAGCAGCTTAGGGTTCACAGATACGCAGTATTTT. Its translation is CASSLGFTDTQYF.

V and J are TRBV5-6 and TRBJ1-6, with D hard to call. This CDR3 is built from 16 residues. V lost 4 bases, J lost 13 bases, and 24 bases lay in between. Germline V gene lookup returns CDR1 SGHDT and CDR2 YYEEEE. CDR3: CASSLSGGLGRYPLHF. CDR3 coding DNA: TGTGCCAGCAGCCTAAGCGGAGGACTTGGGAGATACCCCCTCCACTTT.

CDR3 DNA sequence: TGTGCCAGCAGCTTTAGTCCGACCACCGGGGAGCTGTTTTTT. It codes for CASSFSPTTGELFF. The V call is TRBV5-6, the J call TRBJ2-2; unclear D gene. The CDR3 spans 14 residues. V lost 2 bases and J 4 bases, leaving 9 bases between the germline ends. CDR1 and CDR2 from the germline V gene are SGHDT and YYEEEE.

The chain combines TRBV10-1 with TRBJ2-1; D call uncertain. The V and J ends lost 0 bases and 6 bases respectively, with 6 bases between them. This CDR3 contains 13 residues. Germline CDR1 is WNHNN and CDR2 is SYGVQD (reference sequence). The CDR3 region is CASSESPSNEQFF. CDR3 DNA: TGCGCCAGCAGTGAGTCCCCTAGCAATGAGCAGTTCTTC.